Presented here are 20 T cell receptor beta chains from one specimen sequenced in a study of radiotherapy plus CTLA-4 blockade in lung cancer. Data came from immunoSEQ multiplex PCR; TCRdb stores just in-frame clones and leaves some out. The repertoire includes 110,000 or so clones, roughly 74% of them detected once, and 4.5% to 6.5% sits in the top ten. The material was peripheral blood, obtained from a patient treated with radiotherapy plus ipilimumab. The receptors were gathered from a human donor with non-small cell lung cancer who had a partial response to radiotherapy plus ipilimumab.

This clone showed up just once. V usage is TRBV4-1 and J usage is TRBJ2-5; 10 positions match TRBD2. This CDR3 is built from 15 residues. Germline CDR1 reads MGHRA; CDR2 reads YSYEKL. Trimming took 4 bases from V and 5 from J; bases not matched to a gene: 7. The CDR3: CASSRSPSGSETQYF. In nucleotides, the CDR3 is TGCGCCAGCAGCCGTTCGCCTAGCGGGAGCGAGACCCAGTACTTC.

The rearrangement links TRBV2 to TRBJ2-1, with D perhaps TRBD2 (5 bases). Germline-derived CDR1 and CDR2 are SNHLY and FYNNEI. This CDR3 spans 15 amino acids. The ends were cut back, 3 bases at V and 10 bases at J, with 19 bases in the middle. CDR3 amino acids: CASSERELLDGEQFF. The CDR3 DNA sequence: TGTGCCAGCAGTGAGAGGGAACTTCTGGACGGGGAGCAGTTCTTC. The whole variable domain, remainder taken from reference TRBV2 and TRBJ2-1, is EPEVTQTPSHQVTQMGQEVILRCVPISNHLYFYWYRQILGQKVEFLVSFYNNEISEKSEIFDDQFSVERPDGSNFTLKIRSTKLEDSAMYFCASSERELLDGEQFFGPGTRLTVL.

The table lists this clone with a count of one. The J gene is TRBJ2-3, the V gene TRBV9; D is ambiguous. The CDR3 length is 12 residues. CDR1 is SGDLS, CDR2 YYNGEE, per germline. V shed 4 bases and J shed 1 base, with 4 bases lying between them. The CDR3 protein is CASSPGTDTQYF. CDR3 nucleotide sequence: TGTGCCAGCAGCCCGGGCACAGATACGCAGTATTTT.

This clone showed up just once. The chain joins TRBV30 to TRBJ1-1; 7 bases line up with TRBD1. The length of the CDR3 is 12 residues. The junction had 1 base not matched to a gene; V was cut back by 5 bases and J by 1 base. Germline-derived CDR1 and CDR2 are GTSNPN and SVGIG (reference sequence). The CDR3 bases are TGTGCCTGGGGACAGGAGAACACTGAAGCTTTCTTT. Protein sequence: CAWGQENTEAFF.

The chain has TRBV7-9 and TRBJ2-7, with 9 bases that match TRBD2. The V gene's germline CDR1 is SEHNR and CDR2 FQNEAQ (reference sequence). The ends lost 5 bases at V and 2 bases at J; junction bases unmatched: 7. This CDR3 spans 15 amino acids. CDR3 protein: CASSARLAATYEQYF. The CDR3, as DNA: TGTGCCAGCAGCGCCCGACTAGCGGCGACCTACGAGCAGTACTTC.

This chain links TRBV2 with TRBJ1-1; possibly TRBD1 for D (6 bases). V shed 7 bases and J shed 5 bases, with 20 bases lying between them. This CDR3 comprises 15 residues. The germline gives CDR1 SNHLY, CDR2 FYNNEI. CDR3 in amino acids: CASIPHWGPRTEAFF. CDR3 coding DNA: TGTGCCAGCATCCCCCATTGGGGGCCCAGGACTGAAGCTTTCTTT.

CDR3 sequence (DNA): TGTGCCAGCAGCGTAGGGAATAGCGGGAGTACAGATACGCAGTATTTT. Its protein is CASSVGNSGSTDTQYF. This chain uses TRBV9 with TRBJ2-3; 9 bases are shared with TRBD2. CDR3 length equals 16 residues. J gave up 3 bases and V 0 bases, and 5 bases lay outside the gene matches. Looked up from germline, CDR1 is SGDLS and CDR2 is YYNGEE.

The J gene is TRBJ1-2, the V gene TRBV2, with TRBD1 as a possible D gene (5 bases). Looked up from germline, CDR1 is SNHLY and CDR2 is FYNNEI. Trimming left V 3 bases short and J 4 bases short, with 15 bases between. The CDR3 spans 15 residues. The CDR3 reads CASSDAGSSSYGYTF. CDR3 DNA: TGTGCCAGCAGTGATGCAGGGTCAAGTAGCTATGGCTACACCTTC.

The chain carries TRBV5-1 and TRBJ2-1, with TRBD1 as a possible D gene (6 bases). The ends were cut back, 3 bases at V and 0 bases at J, with 10 bases in the middle. Germline V gene data show CDR1 as SGHRS and CDR2 as YFSETQ. The CDR3 is 15 residues long. The CDR3 loop is CASSSGQISYNEQFF. CDR3 bases: TGCGCCAGCAGCTCCGGACAGATCTCCTACAATGAGCAGTTCTTC. The full variable domain, with the rest looked up from reference TRBV5-1 and TRBJ2-1, is KAGVTQTPRYLIKTRGQQVTLSCSPISGHRSVSWYQQTPGQGLQFLFEYFSETQRNKGNFPGRFSGRQFSNSRSEMNVSTLELGDSALYLCASSSGQISYNEQFFGPGTRLTVL.

The gene calls are TRBV4-2 and TRBJ2-1; 7 positions match TRBD2. This CDR3 comprises 16 residues. The V segment lost 6 bases and the J segment 10 bases; nucleotides outside the gene matches: 18. The germline V gene has CDR1 LGHNA and CDR2 YNFKEQ. In DNA form, the CDR3 reads TGTGCCAGCAGAAGTAAGAGCGGGACCATGGTAGGGGAGCAGTTCTTC. Its translation is CASRSKSGTMVGEQFF.

The chain employs TRBV6-6 and TRBJ1-1; 7 positions match TRBD1. The trim removed 1 base at V and 6 bases at J, leaving 5 bases unmatched. The CDR3 consists of 14 residues. CDR1 MNHNY and CDR2 SVGAGI come from the germline V gene (reference sequence). The CDR3 sequence is CASSYFGQGAEAFF. The DNA of the CDR3 is TGTGCCAGCAGTTACTTCGGTCAGGGGGCTGAAGCTTTCTTT.

This chain links TRBV18 with TRBJ2-3, with D perhaps matching TRBD2 (5 bases). Trimming removed 3 bases at V and 6 bases at J, with 10 bases between. CDR1 is KGHSH, CDR2 LQKENI, per germline. The CDR3 is 13 amino acids. CDR3 in amino acids: CASSPGSGDTQYF. DNA for the CDR3: TGTGCCAGCTCACCGGGGTCGGGGGATACGCAGTATTTT.

The chain joins TRBV18 to TRBJ1-4; D not certain. V was trimmed by 3 bases and J by 5 bases, leaving 10 bases between them. From germline, CDR1 is KGHSH and CDR2 LQKENI. This CDR3 comprises 14 residues. The CDR3 region has the DNA TGTGCCAGCTCACCTAGAAGCCTGAATGAAAAACTGTTTTTT. This codes for CASSPRSLNEKLFF. Based on the CDR3 plus reference TRBV18 and TRBJ1-4, the full variable domain is NAGVMQNPRHLVRRRGQEARLRCSPMKGHSHVYWYRQLPEEGLKFMVYLQKENIIDESGMPKERFSAEFPKEGPSILRIQQVVRGDSAAYFCASSPRSLNEKLFFGSGTQLSVL.

This sequence joins TRBV7-6 and TRBJ1-3; TRBD1 matches at 7 bases. V lost 2 bases and J lost 0; bases outside the gene matches: 10. CDR1 is SGHVS and CDR2 is FNYEAQ in the germline V gene. The CDR3 has 18 amino acids. CDR3 DNA sequence: TGTGCCAGCAGCTTACCCCGACACGGGACAGTCTCTGGAAACACCATATATTTT. It codes for CASSLPRHGTVSGNTIYF. Based on the CDR3 plus reference TRBV7-6 and TRBJ1-3, the full variable domain is GAGVSQSPRYKVTKRGQDVALRCDPISGHVSLYWYRQALGQGPEFLTYFNYEAQQDKSGLPNDRFSAERPEGSISTLTIQRTEQRDSAMYRCASSLPRHGTVSGNTIYFGEGSWLTVV.

The gene calls are TRBV28 and TRBJ2-2; 10 positions match TRBD2. V was pared by 3 bases and J by 6 bases, with 10 bases of the junction left unmatched. The CDR3 sequence is 17 residues long. The V gene's germline CDR1 is MDHEN and CDR2 SYDVKM. The CDR3 nucleotides are TGTGCCAGCAGTTTCGGTCGGACTAGCGGAGGTCCCGGGGAGCTGTTTTTT. Translating gives CASSFGRTSGGPGELFF.

This chain joins TRBV11-3 and TRBJ2-2; TRBD2 matches at 8 bases. V was pared by 7 bases and J by 6 bases, with 1 base of the junction left unmatched. The CDR3 extends over 12 amino acids. Germline values: CDR1 SGHNT, CDR2 YENEEA. The CDR3 reads CASKRGSGELFF. CDR3 coding DNA: TGTGCCAGCAAGCGGGGGTCCGGGGAGCTGTTTTTT.

V and J are TRBV27 and TRBJ2-1, with 8 bases fitting TRBD2. Germline CDR1 is MNHEY and CDR2 is SMNVEV (reference sequence). There are 15 residues in the CDR3. V trimming: 2 bases; J trimming: 6 bases; junction bases outside the gene matches: 6. Here the CDR3 DNA reads TGTGCCAGCAGTTTAAACGGGAGGGCCGTCAATGAGCAGTTCTTC. As protein: CASSLNGRAVNEQFF.

The chain uses TRBV5-4 and TRBJ2-5; the D gene is possibly TRBD1 (6 bases). The CDR3 is 14 residues long. In germline, CDR1 is SGHNT, CDR2 YYREEE (reference sequence). Trimming cost V 4 bases and J 7 bases, with 17 bases left between them. CDR3 amino acids: CASSPDSPPGTQYF. The CDR3 region has the DNA TGTGCCAGCAGCCCGGACAGCCCCCCGGGGACCCAGTACTTC. Complete variable domain (other parts from reference TRBV5-4 and TRBJ2-5): ETGVTQSPTHLIKTRGQQVTLRCSSQSGHNTVSWYQQALGQGPQFIFQYYREEENGRGNFPPRFSGLQFPNYSSELNVNALELDDSALYLCASSPDSPPGTQYFGPGTRLLVL.

The chain joins TRBV4-1 to TRBJ2-1; possible D gene TRBD1, 7 bases. Trimming took off 5 bases at V and 4 bases at J, with 21 bases between the two ends. Germline V lookup: CDR1 MGHRA, CDR2 YSYEKL. The CDR3 consists of 17 residues. CDR3 sequence: CASSSSVGGGKYNEQFF. The DNA of the CDR3 is TGCGCCAGCAGCTCATCAGTAGGGGGCGGGAAATACAATGAGCAGTTCTTC.

The chain combines TRBV2 with TRBJ1-6, with 7 bases aligning to TRBD1. The CDR3 spans 14 residues. The V segment lost 3 bases and the J segment 7 bases; nucleotides outside the gene matches: 3. Germline V gene lookup returns CDR1 SNHLY and CDR2 FYNNEI. CDR3 nucleotides: TGTGCCAGCAGTGAGACAGGGCGCAATTCACCCCTCCACTTT. This encodes CASSETGRNSPLHF.